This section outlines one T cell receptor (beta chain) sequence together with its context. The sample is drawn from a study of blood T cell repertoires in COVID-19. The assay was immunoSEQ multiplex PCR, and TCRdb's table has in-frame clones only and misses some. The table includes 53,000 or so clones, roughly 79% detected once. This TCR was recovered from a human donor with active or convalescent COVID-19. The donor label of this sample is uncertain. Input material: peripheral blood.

The DNA of the CDR3 is TGTGCCACCCTAGCTAGCGGGAGAGAGAGTGAGCAGTTCTTC. Protein: CATLASGRESEQFF. This chain joins TRBV5-4 and TRBJ2-1, with 10 positions matching TRBD2. The CDR3 length is 14 residues. V was clipped by 9 bases and J by 9 bases; unmatched bases: 12. CDR1 is SGHNT and CDR2 is YYREEE in the germline V gene (reference sequence).